In its sample, the clone carrying this T cell receptor beta chain was seen many times. The sample comes from a study of Graves' ophthalmopathy and Graves' hyperthyroidism. V was shortened by 5 bases and J by 6 bases, with 19 bases between the two germline ends. This CDR3 region has 14 residues. CDR1 is GTSNPN, CDR2 SVGIG, per germline (reference sequence). The study amplified TCR beta CDR3 regions using RNA transcripts. RT-PCR was first run with HTBI primers, then multiplex PCR in a second round. TCRdb called the multiplex PCR reads again in MiXCR, with one record for every CDR3 protein. The sample contains about 220,000 distinct CDR3 sequences, 20% to 25% of which appear only once.

This TCR derives from a woman aged 45-60 years with Graves' ophthalmopathy. Specimen: peripheral blood. The chain joins TRBV30 to TRBJ1-1; D perhaps matches TRBD1 (6 bases). CDR3 region: CAWGNGQPWAEAFF. CDR3 nucleotide sequence: TGTGCCTGGGGAAACGGACAGCCCTGGGCTGAAGCTTTCTTT.